This TCR beta chain came from a study of regulatory T cells in long-lasting Graves disease. Across the study: Antithyroid drug exposure in newly diagnosed Graves' patients had lasted under 3 months.

The CDR3 has 13 amino acids. V was pared by 6 bases and J by 4 bases, with 5 bases of the junction left unmatched. This clonotype was detected ten times or more. Its antigen remains unidentified. Regarding the study as a whole: The study found TRBV28, TRBJ1-2 and TRBJ2-5 favored in persistent disease. Limited sample numbers may have lowered accuracy.

The time point was: newly diagnosed GD, antithyroid drugs for less than 3 months. Following extraction of RNA from PBMCs, that RNA was used to make the TCR library. Combining iRepertoire HTBI primers with Arm-PCR of CDR3 regions, the authors built TCR beta libraries. In the study's own analysis: Identification of gene segments yielded some 62 TRBV and about 14 TRBJ across samples. TCRdb used MiXCR to reprocess the multiplex PCR reads, holding one entry per CDR3 protein. The V and J calls were determined by TCRdb, not by the authors. In the table there are around 250,000 distinct CDR3 sequences, about 19% of which are singletons.

The V gene is TRBV12-3 or TRBV12-4, the J gene TRBJ1-2, with 7 bases matching TRBD1. Sequences were derived from peripheral blood mononuclear cells (PBMCs), sampled at new diagnosis, from a patient treated with antithyroid drugs. The source of this sequence is a female donor with Graves disease. For the CDR3, the DNA is TGTGCCAGCAGGAATACAGGGGCCTATGGCTACACCTTC. This sequence encodes CASRNTGAYGYTF.